The 10 T cell receptor beta chains below come from one sample, sequenced in a study of cytotoxic CD8 clonotypes in ibrutinib-treated CLL. The protocol was immunoSEQ multiplex PCR, while the TCRdb copy is restricted to in-frame clones and leaves out a portion. The sample lists almost 250,000 clones, roughly 70% seen once, with roughly 15% in the top ten. The source was PBMCs, collected after 24 months of ibrutinib treatment. The receptors were sampled from a human donor with chronic lymphocytic leukemia.

The V call is TRBV19, the J call TRBJ2-3; TRBD1 agrees at 7 bases. The CDR3 consists of 15 residues. With V trimmed by 5 bases and J by 0 bases, 5 bases remained unmatched. Looked up from germline, CDR1 is LNHDA and CDR2 is SQIVND (reference sequence). This chain's CDR3 is CASSSQGVSTDTQYF. CDR3 DNA sequence: TGTGCCAGTAGTTCCCAGGGGGTTAGCACAGATACGCAGTATTTT.

The chain couples TRBV13 to TRBJ2-7; weak D call: TRBD1 (5 bases). V gave up 5 bases and J gave up 4 bases, with 21 bases separating them. Germline CDR1 PRHDT, CDR2 FYEKMQ (reference sequence). The length of the CDR3 is 16 residues. CDR3 region: CASSPTSKGKGYEQYF. The DNA for the CDR3 is TGTGCCAGCAGCCCCACATCAAAGGGGAAAGGGTACGAGCAGTACTTC.

V gene TRBV11-3 combines with J gene TRBJ2-1; 9 nucleotides line up with TRBD1. V lost 5 bases to trimming and J lost 3 bases; unmatched junction nucleotides: 11. The CDR3 totals 17 residues. The germline CDR1 and CDR2 sequences are SGHNT and YENEEA. The CDR3 region has the DNA TGTGCCAGCAGCGAAACCGAAACAGGGGGCTACTACAATGAGCAGTTCTTC. Amino acid sequence: CASSETETGGYYNEQFF.

The chain recombines TRBV9 with TRBJ1-3; tentative D call: TRBD1 (5 bases). Germline CDR1 reads SGDLS; CDR2 reads YYNGEE. The CDR3 covers 15 residues. The V end was cut by 3 bases, the J end by 0 bases, with 10 bases between. The CDR3 protein is CASSAQVHSGNTIYF. The DNA of the CDR3 is TGTGCCAGCAGCGCACAGGTCCACTCTGGAAACACCATATATTTT.

V gene TRBV2 combines with J gene TRBJ2-7; 10 nucleotides match TRBD2. The CDR3 consists of 16 residues. J gave up 6 bases and V 7 bases, and 15 bases lay outside the gene matches. Germline CDR1 reads SNHLY; CDR2 reads FYNNEI. Here the CDR3 reads CASTRTSGLITGEQYF. The CDR3 DNA reads as TGTGCCAGCACCAGGACTAGCGGCCTGATAACCGGCGAGCAGTACTTC.

The V call is TRBV9, the J call TRBJ2-1; tentatively, D is TRBD1 (5 bases). The ends were cut back, 0 bases at V and 9 bases at J, with 13 bases in the middle. This CDR3 comprises 14 residues. Germline CDR1 reads SGDLS; CDR2 reads YYNGEE. In DNA, the CDR3 is TGTGCCAGCAGCGTAGTCCTAGGGGAAGCTGAGCAGTTCTTC. It codes for CASSVVLGEAEQFF.

CDR3 in DNA: TGTGCCAGCAGCGTAGACCCCGGAGGGCCCTACGAGCAGTACTTC. It is translated as CASSVDPGGPYEQYF. The rearrangement joins TRBV9 to TRBJ2-7; D possibly corresponds to TRBD2 (6 bases). Trimming removed 0 bases at V and 2 bases at J, with 12 bases between. The CDR3 extends over 15 amino acids. From germline, CDR1 is SGDLS and CDR2 YYNGEE.

There are a few counts of this clone. This chain joins TRBV9 and TRBJ2-3, with 10 bases that match TRBD2. Germline V gene lookup returns CDR1 SGDLS and CDR2 YYNGEE. The CDR3 covers 16 residues. V lost 0 bases, J lost 2 bases, and 3 bases stayed unmatched. As DNA, the CDR3 is TGTGCCAGCAGCGTAGGGCTAGCGGGAGCCACAGATACGCAGTATTTT. Translating it yields CASSVGLAGATDTQYF.

This clone was counted a few times. The gene calls are TRBV27 and TRBJ2-3, with D uncertain. The V gene's germline CDR1 is MNHEY and CDR2 SMNVEV (reference sequence). Trimming removed 7 bases at V and 2 bases at J, with 13 bases between. CDR3 size: 14 residues. DNA of the CDR3: TGTGCCAGCACCCATTCGAGATCCACAGATACGCAGTATTTT. Its translation is CASTHSRSTDTQYF.

The chain is built from TRBV7-2 and TRBJ2-2, with D unclear. There are 17 residues in the CDR3. The V and J ends lost 2 bases and 1 base respectively, with 14 bases between them. Germline loops: CDR1 SGHTA, CDR2 FQGNSA. CDR3 loop: CASSLFSSAGNTGELFF. For the CDR3, the DNA is TGTGCCAGCAGCTTATTTAGCTCGGCAGGGAACACCGGGGAGCTGTTTTTT.